The entry below describes one T cell receptor (beta chain). Its antigen is still unknown. This record comes from a study of T cell responses to AZD1222 COVID-19 vaccine. In the study overall: Second doses were pooled across both intervals (about 4 or about 12 weeks).

Study findings and constraints: At baseline, just a handful of AZD1222 recipients tested seropositive. The donors showed a predominance of white British ancestry and of females, with possible underestimation of clonal diversity. Dominant CD4 TCR responses targeted spike regions 160-218 and 743-854.

Trimming removed 4 bases from V and 1 base from J, with 11 bases in between. This CDR3 spans 14 amino acids. Germline CDR1 and CDR2: LGHNA and YNFKEQ. Some clones are missing from TCRdb's copy, which holds only in-frame ones; the method was immunoSEQ multiplex PCR. The table has over 100,000 clones, 91% seen once. This receptor was identified in an adult in good health. The sample here was peripheral blood, taken on day 0 of AZD1222 vaccination. The chain uses TRBV4-2 and TRBJ2-7; tentatively, D is TRBD2 (6 bases). CDR3 bases: TGTGCCAGCAGCCGCGCTAGCGAATCCTACGAGCAGTACTTC. Protein: CASSRASESYEQYF.